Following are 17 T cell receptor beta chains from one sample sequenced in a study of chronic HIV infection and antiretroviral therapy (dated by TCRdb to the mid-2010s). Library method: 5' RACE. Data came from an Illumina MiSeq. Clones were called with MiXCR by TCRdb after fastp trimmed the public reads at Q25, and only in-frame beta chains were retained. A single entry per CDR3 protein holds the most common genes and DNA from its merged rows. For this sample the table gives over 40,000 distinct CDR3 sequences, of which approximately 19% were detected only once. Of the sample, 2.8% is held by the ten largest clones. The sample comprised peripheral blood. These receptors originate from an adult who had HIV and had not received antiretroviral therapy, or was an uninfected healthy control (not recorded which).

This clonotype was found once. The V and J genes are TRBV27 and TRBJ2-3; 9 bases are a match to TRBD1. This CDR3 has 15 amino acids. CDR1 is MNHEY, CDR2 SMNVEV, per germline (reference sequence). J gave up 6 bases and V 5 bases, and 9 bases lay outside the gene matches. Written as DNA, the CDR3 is TGTGCCAGCAGTCGGTGGGGGACAGGGAAGGATACGCAGTATTTT. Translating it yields CASSRWGTGKDTQYF.

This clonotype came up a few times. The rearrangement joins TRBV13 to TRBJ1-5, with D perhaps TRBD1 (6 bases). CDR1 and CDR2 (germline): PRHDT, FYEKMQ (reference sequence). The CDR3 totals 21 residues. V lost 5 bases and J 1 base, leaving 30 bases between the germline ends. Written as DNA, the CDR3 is TGTGCCAGCAGCCTCCGTGCCGGGCTACGACAGGCCTGTAGCAGCAATCAGCCCCAGCATTTT. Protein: CASSLRAGLRQACSSNQPQHF.

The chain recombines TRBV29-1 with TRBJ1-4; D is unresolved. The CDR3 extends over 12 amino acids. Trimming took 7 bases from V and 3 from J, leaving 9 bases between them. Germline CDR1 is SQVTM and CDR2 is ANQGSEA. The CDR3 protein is CSGGLANEKLFF. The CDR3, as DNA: TGCAGCGGAGGTCTGGCTAATGAAAAACTGTTTTTT.

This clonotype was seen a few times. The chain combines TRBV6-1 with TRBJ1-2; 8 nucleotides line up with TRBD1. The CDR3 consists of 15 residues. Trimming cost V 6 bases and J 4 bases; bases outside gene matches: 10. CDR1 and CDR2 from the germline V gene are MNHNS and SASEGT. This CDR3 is CASSIGGQAGYGYTF. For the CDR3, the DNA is TGTGCCAGCAGCATCGGGGGACAGGCAGGCTATGGCTACACCTTC.

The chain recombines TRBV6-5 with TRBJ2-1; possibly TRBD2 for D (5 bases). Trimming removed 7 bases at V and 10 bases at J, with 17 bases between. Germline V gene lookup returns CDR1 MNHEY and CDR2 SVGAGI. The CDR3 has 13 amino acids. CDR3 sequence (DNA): TGTGCCAGCACCAAATCCCCGCCGGGGGAGCAGTTCTTC. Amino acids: CASTKSPPGEQFF.

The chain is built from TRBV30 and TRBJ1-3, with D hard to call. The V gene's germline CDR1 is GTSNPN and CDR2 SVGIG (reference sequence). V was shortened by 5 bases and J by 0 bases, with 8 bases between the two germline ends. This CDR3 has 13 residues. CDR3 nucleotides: TGTGCCTGGGGACTTCTCTCTGGAAACACCATATATTTT. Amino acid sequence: CAWGLLSGNTIYF. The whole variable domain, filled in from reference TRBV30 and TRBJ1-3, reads SQTIHQWPATLVQPVGSPLSLECTVEGTSNPNLYWYRQAAGRGLQLLFYSVGIGQISSEVPQNLSASRPQDRQFILSSKKLLLSDSGFYLCAWGLLSGNTIYFGEGSWLTVV.

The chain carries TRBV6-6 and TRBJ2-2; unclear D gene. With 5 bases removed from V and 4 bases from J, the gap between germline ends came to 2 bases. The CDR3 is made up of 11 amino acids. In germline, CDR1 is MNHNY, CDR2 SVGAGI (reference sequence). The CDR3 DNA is TGTGCCAGCAGTATCACCGGGGAGCTGTTTTTT. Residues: CASSITGELFF.

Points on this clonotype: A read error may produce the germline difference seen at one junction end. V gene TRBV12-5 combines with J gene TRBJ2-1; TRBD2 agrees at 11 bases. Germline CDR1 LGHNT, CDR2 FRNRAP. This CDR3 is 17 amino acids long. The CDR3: CDSGLVGLAATNNEQFF. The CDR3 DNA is TGTGATAGTGGTTTGGTGGGACTAGCGGCGACCAACAATGAGCAGTTCTTC.

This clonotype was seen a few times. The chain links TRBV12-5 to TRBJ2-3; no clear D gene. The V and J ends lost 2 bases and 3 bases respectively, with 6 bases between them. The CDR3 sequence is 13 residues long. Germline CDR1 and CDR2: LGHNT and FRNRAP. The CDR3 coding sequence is TGTGCTAGTGGTTTGACCACAACAGATACGCAGTATTTT. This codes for CASGLTTTDTQYF. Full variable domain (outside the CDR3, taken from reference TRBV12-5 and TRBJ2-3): DARVTQTPRHKVTEMGQEVTMRCQPILGHNTVFWYRQTMMQGLELLAYFRNRAPLDDSGMPKDRFSAEMPDATLATLKIQPSEPRDSAVYFCASGLTTTDTQYFGPGTRLTVL.

The CDR3 sequence: CASSLRVGTTQYF. As DNA, the CDR3 is TGTGCCAGCAGTTTAAGGGTAGGGACAACGCAGTATTTT. The chain is built from TRBV12-3 or TRBV12-4 and TRBJ2-3, with a possible D match to TRBD1 (6 bases). CDR3 length: 13 amino acids. Trimming stripped 2 bases from V and 9 bases from J, with 12 bases between.

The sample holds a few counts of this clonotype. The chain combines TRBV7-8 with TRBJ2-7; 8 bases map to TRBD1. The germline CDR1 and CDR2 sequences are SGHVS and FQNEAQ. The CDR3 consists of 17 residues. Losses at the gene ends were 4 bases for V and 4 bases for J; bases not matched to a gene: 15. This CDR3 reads CASSSPLWTGTLYEQYF. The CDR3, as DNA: TGTGCCAGCAGCTCGCCGCTCTGGACAGGGACGTTGTACGAGCAGTACTTC.

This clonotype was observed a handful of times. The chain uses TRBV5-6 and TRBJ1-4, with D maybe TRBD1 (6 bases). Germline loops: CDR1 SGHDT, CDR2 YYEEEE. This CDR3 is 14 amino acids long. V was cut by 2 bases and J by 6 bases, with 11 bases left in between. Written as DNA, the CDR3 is TGTGCCAGCAGCTTTGGGGGGCGCGATGAAAAACTGTTTTTT. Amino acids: CASSFGGRDEKLFF.

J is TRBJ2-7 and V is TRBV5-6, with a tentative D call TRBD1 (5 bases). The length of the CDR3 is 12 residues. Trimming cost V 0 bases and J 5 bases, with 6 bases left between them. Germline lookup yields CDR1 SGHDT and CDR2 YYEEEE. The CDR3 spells CASSLVGDEQYF. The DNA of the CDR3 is TGTGCCAGCAGCTTGGTAGGGGACGAGCAGTACTTC.

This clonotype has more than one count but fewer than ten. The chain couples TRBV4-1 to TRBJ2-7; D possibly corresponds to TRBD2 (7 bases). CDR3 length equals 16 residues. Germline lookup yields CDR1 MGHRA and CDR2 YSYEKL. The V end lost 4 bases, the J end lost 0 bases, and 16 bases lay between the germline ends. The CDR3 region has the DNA TGCGCCAGCAGCCGGCCCGGAGGGGGGGGCTCCTACGAGCAGTACTTC. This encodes CASSRPGGGGSYEQYF.

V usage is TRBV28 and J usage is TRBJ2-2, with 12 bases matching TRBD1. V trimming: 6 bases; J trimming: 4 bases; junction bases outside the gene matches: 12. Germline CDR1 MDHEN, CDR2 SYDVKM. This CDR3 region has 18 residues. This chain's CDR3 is CASSLSGTGGSSTGELFF. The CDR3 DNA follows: TGTGCCAGCAGCCTTTCTGGGACAGGGGGCTCGAGCACCGGGGAGCTGTTTTTT.

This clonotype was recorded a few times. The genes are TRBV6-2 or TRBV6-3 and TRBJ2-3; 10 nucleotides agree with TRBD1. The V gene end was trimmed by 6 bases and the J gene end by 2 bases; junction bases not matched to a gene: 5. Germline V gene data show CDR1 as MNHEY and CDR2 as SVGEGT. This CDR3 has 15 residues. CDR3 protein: CASRRGQGNTDTQYF. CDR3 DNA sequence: TGTGCCAGCAGGAGGGGACAGGGGAACACAGATACGCAGTATTTT.

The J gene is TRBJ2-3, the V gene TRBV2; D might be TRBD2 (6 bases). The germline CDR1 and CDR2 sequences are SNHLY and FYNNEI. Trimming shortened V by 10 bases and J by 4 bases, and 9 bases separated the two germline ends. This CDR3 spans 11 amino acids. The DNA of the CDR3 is TGTGCCAACGGAGGGTCAGATACGCAGTATTTT. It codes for CANGGSDTQYF.